This TCR beta chain was retrieved from a study of beta chain features in type 1 diabetes. At the level of the study: Healthy donors, compared against patients, showed similar age, gender and cell yields.

Study observations and caveats: There were fewer insertions and more deletions at the VDJ junctions of type 1 diabetes patients.

Sorting with CD45RO/CCR7/CD25/CD127/CD95/CD27 yielded naive, central memory, regulatory and stem-like memory CD4+ cells. Only one count was recorded for this clone. Its antigen is undetermined. The length of the CDR3 is 15 residues. The germline gives CDR1 MNHEY, CDR2 SMNVEV (reference sequence). Unmatched junction bases numbered 4, after V lost 0 bases and J lost 5 bases. Reverse transcription of all isolated RNA meant that expressed TCRB transcripts were sequenced. Sequenced naive, central memory and regulatory T cell samples produced an average of about 3.57 million reads. Only in-frame clones appear in the TCRdb table, and some are missing; sequencing was by immunoSEQ multiplex PCR. The sample has roughly 380,000 clones, around 20% seen once; the top ten hold approximately 0.043%.

This receptor was identified in a woman aged 18-29 years in good health. Sequenced sample: naive CD4+ T cells from blood. The chain uses TRBV27 and TRBJ2-7; the match to TRBD2 covers 10 bases. The CDR3 here is CASSLSSGRHHEQYF. The CDR3 nucleotides read TGTGCCAGCAGTTTATCTAGCGGGAGGCACCACGAGCAGTACTTC.